The TCR beta chain described here comes from a study of Tregs in tolerant kidney transplant recipients. Sequenced by immunoSEQ multiplex PCR; TCRdb stores in-frame clones only, minus some. The sample gives about 15,000 clones, approximately 94% of which show up once; over 10% is in the top ten. Trimming left V 1 base short and J 5 bases short, with 14 bases between. This CDR3 spans 15 amino acids. Germline loops: CDR1 LNHNV, CDR2 YYDKDF (reference sequence). CD4+CD25+CD127- Tregs, CD4+CD25- non-Tregs, CD4 and CD8 cells were sorted. A word on this clone: Its antigen is not identified.

Findings and caveats of the study: Expanding Tregs on activated donor B cells appeared to best identify donor-specific TCRbeta clones.

The clonotype was recovered from a human donor in good health. The sample was CD8+ T cells from blood. The J gene is TRBJ2-5, the V gene TRBV15; D assignment may be TRBD1 or TRBD2 (5 bases each). CDR3: CATSRGRGALETQYF. In DNA form, the CDR3 reads TGTGCCACCAGCAGAGGGCGAGGGGCATTGGAGACCCAGTACTTC.